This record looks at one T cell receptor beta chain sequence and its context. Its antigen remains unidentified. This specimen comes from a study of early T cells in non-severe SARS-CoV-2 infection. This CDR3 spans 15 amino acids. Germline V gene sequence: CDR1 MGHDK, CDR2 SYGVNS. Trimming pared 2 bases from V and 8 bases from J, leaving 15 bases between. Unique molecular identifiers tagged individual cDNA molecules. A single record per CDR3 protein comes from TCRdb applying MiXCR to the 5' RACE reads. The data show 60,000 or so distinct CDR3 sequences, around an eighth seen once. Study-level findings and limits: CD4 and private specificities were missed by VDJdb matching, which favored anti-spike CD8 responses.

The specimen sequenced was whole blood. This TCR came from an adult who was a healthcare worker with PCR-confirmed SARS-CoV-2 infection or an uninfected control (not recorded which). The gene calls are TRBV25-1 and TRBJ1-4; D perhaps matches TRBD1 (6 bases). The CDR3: CASSEITGLGEKLFF. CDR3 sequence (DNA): TGTGCCAGCAGTGAAATAACAGGGTTAGGGGAAAAACTGTTTTTT.